The entry that follows covers one TCR beta chain sequence. Antigen unknown. The sample comes from a study of cytomegalovirus exposure and HLA in healthy donors. Points from the study as a whole: Three chains tied to CMV proved CMV antigen-specific in vitro.

Researchers ran the PCR with 60 Vbeta and 13 Jbeta primers. The method was immunoSEQ multiplex PCR; TCRdb's version includes in-frame clones alone and lacks a portion of them. The sample table includes 150,000 to 200,000 clones. Germline values: CDR1 SNHLY, CDR2 FYNNEI. Unmatched junction bases numbered 7, after V lost 6 bases and J lost 0 bases. There are 16 residues in the CDR3. Sequencing input: PBMCs. The chain joins TRBV2 to TRBJ2-1, with 8 bases identical to TRBD2. The source is a woman between 18 and 29 years old in good health and CMV-seropositive. CDR3 sequence: CASRGLASSSYNEQFF. The DNA for the CDR3 is TGTGCCAGCAGAGGACTAGCTTCTAGCTCCTACAATGAGCAGTTCTTC.